This T cell receptor (beta chain) was sequenced in a study of preoperative IRX-2 immunotherapy in early breast cancer. To note about this clone: Additional DNA sequences in this sample encode the identical CDR3.

Germline V CDR1 and CDR2: SGHRS, YFSETQ. V was trimmed by 0 bases and J by 1 base, leaving 7 bases between them. CDR3 size: 14 residues. Only in-frame clones appear in the TCRdb table, and some are missing; sequencing was by immunoSEQ multiplex PCR. Of 35,000 to 40,000 clones listed, roughly 82% are singletons. Treatment defined: preoperative locoregional IRX-2 cytokine immunotherapy. Samples came from a phase Ib trial of preoperative locoregional IRX-2 cytokine immunotherapy. The sample consisted of lymph node tissue, taken after IRX-2 immunotherapy. The source is a human donor with breast cancer. This chain joins TRBV5-1 and TRBJ1-1; D unclear. The CDR3 bases are TGCGCCAGCAGCTTGGGTAGTGGGAACACTGAAGCTTTCTTT. Protein sequence: CASSLGSGNTEAFF.